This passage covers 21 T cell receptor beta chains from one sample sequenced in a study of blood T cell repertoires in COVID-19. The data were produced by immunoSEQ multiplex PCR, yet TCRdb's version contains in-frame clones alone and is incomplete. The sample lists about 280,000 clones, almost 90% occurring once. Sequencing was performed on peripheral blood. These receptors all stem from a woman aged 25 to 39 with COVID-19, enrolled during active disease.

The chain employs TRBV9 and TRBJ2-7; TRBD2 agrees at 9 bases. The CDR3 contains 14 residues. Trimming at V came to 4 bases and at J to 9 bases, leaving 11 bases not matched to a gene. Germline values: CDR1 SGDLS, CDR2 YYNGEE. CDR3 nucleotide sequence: TGTGCCAGCAGCCCCTCGACTAGCGGAGGGGGGCAGTACTTC. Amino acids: CASSPSTSGGGQYF.

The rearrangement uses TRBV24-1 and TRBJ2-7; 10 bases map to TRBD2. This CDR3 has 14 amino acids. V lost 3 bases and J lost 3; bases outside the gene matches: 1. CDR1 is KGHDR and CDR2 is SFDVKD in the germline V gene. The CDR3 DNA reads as TGTGCCACCAGTGATGCTAGCGGGAGCTACGAGCAGTACTTC. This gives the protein CATSDASGSYEQYF.

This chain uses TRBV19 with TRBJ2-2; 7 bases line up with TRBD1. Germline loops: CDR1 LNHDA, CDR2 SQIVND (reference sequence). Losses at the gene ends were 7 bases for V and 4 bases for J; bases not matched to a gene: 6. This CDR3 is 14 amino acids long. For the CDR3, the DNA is TGTGCCAGTAAAAGGGGGCCGGGCACCGGGGAGCTGTTTTTT. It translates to CASKRGPGTGELFF.

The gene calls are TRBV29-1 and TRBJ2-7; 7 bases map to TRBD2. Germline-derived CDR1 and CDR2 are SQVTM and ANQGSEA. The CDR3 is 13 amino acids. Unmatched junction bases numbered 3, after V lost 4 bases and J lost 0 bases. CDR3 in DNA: TGCAGCGTTGCACTAGCGAACTCCTACGAGCAGTACTTC. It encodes CSVALANSYEQYF.

The CDR3 protein is CASSYSSGGRENGYTF. CDR3 sequence (DNA): TGTGCCAGCAGTTACTCGAGCGGTGGTAGGGAGAATGGCTACACCTTC. The chain is built from TRBV6-5 and TRBJ1-2; D gene ambiguous. Trimming took off 0 bases at V and 6 bases at J, with 17 bases between the two ends. The CDR3 has 16 residues. CDR1 and CDR2 from the germline V gene are MNHEY and SVGAGI.

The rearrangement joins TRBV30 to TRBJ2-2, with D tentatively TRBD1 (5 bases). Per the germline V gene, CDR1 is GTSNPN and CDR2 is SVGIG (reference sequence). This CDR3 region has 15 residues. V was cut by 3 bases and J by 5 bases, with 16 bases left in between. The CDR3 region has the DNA TGTGCCTGGAGGGCAGGGCCCCTCGAAACCGGGGAGCTGTTTTTT. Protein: CAWRAGPLETGELFF.

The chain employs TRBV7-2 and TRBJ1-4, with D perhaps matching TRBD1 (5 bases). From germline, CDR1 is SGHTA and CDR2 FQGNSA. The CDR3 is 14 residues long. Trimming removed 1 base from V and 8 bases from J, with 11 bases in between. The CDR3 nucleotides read TGTGCCAGCAGCTTAGGAGGGGCGGGGGAAAAACTGTTTTTT. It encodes CASSLGGAGEKLFF.

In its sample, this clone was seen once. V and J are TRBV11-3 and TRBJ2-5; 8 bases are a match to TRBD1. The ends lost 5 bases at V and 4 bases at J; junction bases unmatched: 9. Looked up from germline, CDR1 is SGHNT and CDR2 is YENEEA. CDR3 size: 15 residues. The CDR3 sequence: CASSPNYGTGETQYF. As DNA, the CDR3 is TGTGCCAGCAGCCCTAACTACGGGACAGGAGAGACCCAGTACTTC.

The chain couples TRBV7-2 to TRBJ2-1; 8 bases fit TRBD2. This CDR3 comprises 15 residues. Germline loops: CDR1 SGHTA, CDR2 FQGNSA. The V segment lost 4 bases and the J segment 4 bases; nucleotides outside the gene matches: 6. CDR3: CASSSGTRGYNEQFF. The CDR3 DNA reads TGTGCCAGCAGCTCCGGGACTAGAGGATACAATGAGCAGTTCTTC.

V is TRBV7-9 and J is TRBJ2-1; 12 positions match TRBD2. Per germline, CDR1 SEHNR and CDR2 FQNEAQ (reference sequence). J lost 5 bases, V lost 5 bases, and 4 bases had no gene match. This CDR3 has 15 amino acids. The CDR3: CASSTRTSGNNEQFF. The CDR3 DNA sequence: TGTGCCAGCAGCACCAGGACTAGCGGGAACAATGAGCAGTTCTTC.

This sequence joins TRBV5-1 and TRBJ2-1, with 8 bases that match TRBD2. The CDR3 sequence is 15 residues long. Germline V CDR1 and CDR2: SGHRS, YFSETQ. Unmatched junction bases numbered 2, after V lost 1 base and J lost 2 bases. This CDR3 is CASSLPAGAYNEQFF. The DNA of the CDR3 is TGCGCCAGCAGCTTGCCAGCGGGAGCCTACAATGAGCAGTTCTTC. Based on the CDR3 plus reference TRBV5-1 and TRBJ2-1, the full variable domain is KAGVTQTPRYLIKTRGQQVTLSCSPISGHRSVSWYQQTPGQGLQFLFEYFSETQRNKGNFPGRFSGRQFSNSRSEMNVSTLELGDSALYLCASSLPAGAYNEQFFGPGTRLTVL.

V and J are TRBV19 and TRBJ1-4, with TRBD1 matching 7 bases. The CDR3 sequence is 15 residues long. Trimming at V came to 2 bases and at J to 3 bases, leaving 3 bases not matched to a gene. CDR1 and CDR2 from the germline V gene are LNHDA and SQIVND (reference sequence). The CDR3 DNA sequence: TGTGCCAGTAGTATACCGGGACAGCCTAATGAAAAACTGTTTTTT. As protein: CASSIPGQPNEKLFF.

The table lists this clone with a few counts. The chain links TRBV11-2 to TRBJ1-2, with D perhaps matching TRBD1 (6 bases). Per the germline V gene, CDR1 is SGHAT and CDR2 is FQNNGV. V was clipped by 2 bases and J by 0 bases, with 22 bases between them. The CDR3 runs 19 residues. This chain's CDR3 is CASSLTFTQGRRANYGYTF. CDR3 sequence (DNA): TGTGCCAGCAGCTTAACATTCACACAGGGAAGAAGAGCTAACTATGGCTACACCTTC.

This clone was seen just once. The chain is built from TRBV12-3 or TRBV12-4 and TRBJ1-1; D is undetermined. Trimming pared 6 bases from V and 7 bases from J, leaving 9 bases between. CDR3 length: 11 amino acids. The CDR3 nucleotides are TGTGCCAGCAGGCGGGTTGGTGAAGCTTTCTTT. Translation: CASRRVGEAFF.

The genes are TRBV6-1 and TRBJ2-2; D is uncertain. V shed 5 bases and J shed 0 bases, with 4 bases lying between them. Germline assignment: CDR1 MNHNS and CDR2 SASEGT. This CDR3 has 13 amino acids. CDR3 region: CASSHTNTGELFF. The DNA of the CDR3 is TGTGCCAGCAGTCACACGAACACCGGGGAGCTGTTTTTT.

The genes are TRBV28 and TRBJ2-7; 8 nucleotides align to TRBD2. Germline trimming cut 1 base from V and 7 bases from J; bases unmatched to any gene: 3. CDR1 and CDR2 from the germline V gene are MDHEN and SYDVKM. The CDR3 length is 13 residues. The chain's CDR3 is CASSLFSGVEQYF. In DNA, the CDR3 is TGTGCCAGCAGTTTATTTAGCGGGGTAGAGCAGTACTTC.

The CDR3 region has the DNA TGTGCCAGCAGCCCTCGGAAAAAGGGGTACTCCACAGATACGCAGTATTTT. Translated, it gives CASSPRKKGYSTDTQYF. The chain has TRBV13 and TRBJ2-3, with D possibly TRBD1 on 5 matching bases. V was pared by 5 bases and J by 2 bases, with 20 bases between. This CDR3 has 17 residues. Germline CDR1 is PRHDT and CDR2 is FYEKMQ (reference sequence).

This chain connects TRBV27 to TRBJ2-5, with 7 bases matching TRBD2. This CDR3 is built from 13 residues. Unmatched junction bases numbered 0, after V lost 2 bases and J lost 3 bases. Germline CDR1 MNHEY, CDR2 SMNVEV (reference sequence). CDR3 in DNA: TGTGCCAGCAGTTTACTAGCGGAAGAGACCCAGTACTTC. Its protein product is CASSLLAEETQYF.

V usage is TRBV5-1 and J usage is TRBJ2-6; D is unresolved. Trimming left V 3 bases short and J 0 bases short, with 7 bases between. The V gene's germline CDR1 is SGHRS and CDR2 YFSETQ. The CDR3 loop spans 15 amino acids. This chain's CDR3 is CASSSVLSGANVLTF. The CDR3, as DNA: TGCGCCAGCAGCTCAGTCCTCTCTGGGGCCAACGTCCTGACTTTC. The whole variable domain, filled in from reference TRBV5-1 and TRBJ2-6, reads KAGVTQTPRYLIKTRGQQVTLSCSPISGHRSVSWYQQTPGQGLQFLFEYFSETQRNKGNFPGRFSGRQFSNSRSEMNVSTLELGDSALYLCASSSVLSGANVLTFGAGSRLTVL.

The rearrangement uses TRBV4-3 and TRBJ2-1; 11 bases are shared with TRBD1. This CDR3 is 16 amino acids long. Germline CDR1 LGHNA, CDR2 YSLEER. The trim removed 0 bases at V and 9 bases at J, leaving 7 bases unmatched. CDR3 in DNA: TGCGCCAGCAGCCAAGATGGACAGGGGGCGGCAAGTGAGCAGTTCTTC. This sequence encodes CASSQDGQGAASEQFF.

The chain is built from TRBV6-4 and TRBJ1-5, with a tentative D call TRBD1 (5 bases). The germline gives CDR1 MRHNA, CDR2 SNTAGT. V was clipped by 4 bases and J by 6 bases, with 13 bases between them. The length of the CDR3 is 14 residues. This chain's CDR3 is CASSADSWAQPQHF. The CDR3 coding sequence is TGTGCCAGCAGTGCAGACAGTTGGGCTCAGCCCCAGCATTTT.